The present TCR beta chain was sequenced within a study of CXCR3-negative and CXCR3-positive naive CD8 T cells. Study context: A total of 130 million to 150 million TRB reads was generated, with about 1.5 +/- 0.3 million per library. Study-level findings and limits: Against CXCR3-negative naive cells, CXCR3-positive naive cells showed more hydrophobic TRB CDR3s. The study found that naive CXCR3-negative and CXCR3-positive cells shared TRBV-TRBJ usage, while memory cells differed.

To note about this clonotype: Its target is not known.

5' RACE with UMI labels generated the TRB cDNA libraries. TCRdb reprocessed the 5' RACE reads and stores each CDR3 protein as one record, lacking DNA. This specimen shows 100,000 or so distinct CDR3 sequences; the ten leading clones hold about 0.35%. The length of the CDR3 is 15 residues. CDR1 and CDR2 (germline): SGHDN, FVKESK. The sequence was obtained from a human donor in good health. Some clones in this sample may be carry-over from other donors' samples. This chain uses TRBV14 with TRBJ2-7; the D call from TCRdb, TRBD2, cannot be confirmed without DNA. Material: naive CXCR3+ CD8+ T cells from blood. The subset: CD45RO-CCR7+CD27+CD95- naive CD8+ T cells expressing CXCR3 (TNR3+). CDR3 protein: CASSQEREGLDEQYF.